A single sample gave rise to the 26 T cell receptor beta chains below, sequenced in a study of lymphopenia after photon versus proton radiotherapy. Clones were sequenced by immunoSEQ multiplex PCR, and TCRdb holds only the in-frame ones, with some missing. The data show some 70,000 clones, 85% to 90% seen once. The input for sequencing was peripheral blood, taken from a patient treated with proton-based radiotherapy. The receptors were sampled from a man aged 80 or over with esophageal cancer.

The rearrangement joins TRBV6-5 to TRBJ2-5, with D hard to call. The J call is doubtful: the DNA matches TRBJ2-7 better. Germline assignment: CDR1 MNHEY and CDR2 SVGAGI. The length of the CDR3 is 12 residues. The CDR3 reads CASSYRAGEQYF. Here the CDR3 DNA reads TGTGCCAGCAGTTACCGGGCAGGCGAGCAGTACTTC.

The chain employs TRBV4-3 and TRBJ2-1; 9 positions match TRBD2. Germline V lookup: CDR1 LGHNA, CDR2 YSLEER. The J segment lost 9 bases and the V segment lost 4 bases, leaving 10 bases of the junction unmatched. The CDR3 is 15 residues long. The CDR3 loop reads CASSRRLAEEGEQFF. The CDR3 DNA reads as TGCGCCAGCAGCCGTCGACTAGCGGAGGAAGGTGAGCAGTTCTTC.

The chain links TRBV18 to TRBJ2-7, with D possibly matching TRBD2 (5 bases). The CDR3 contains 13 residues. Trimming removed 0 bases at V and 2 bases at J, with 5 bases between. From germline, CDR1 is KGHSH and CDR2 LQKENI. CDR3 amino acids: CASSPPGTYEQYF. The CDR3 nucleotides read TGTGCCAGCTCACCACCCGGGACCTACGAGCAGTACTTC.

V and J are TRBV6-4 and TRBJ2-1; D unclear. The CDR3 is 15 residues long. Germline V gives CDR1 MRHNA, CDR2 SNTAGT. The V gene lost 2 bases and the J gene lost 7 bases, with 15 bases spanning the gap. The CDR3 reads CASSDRPMSSNEQFF. The CDR3 DNA follows: TGTGCCAGCAGTGACCGGCCGATGTCCTCTAATGAGCAGTTCTTC.

The V gene is TRBV25-1, the J gene TRBJ2-1; 9 positions agree with TRBD2. The CDR3 contains 16 residues. Germline assignment: CDR1 MGHDK and CDR2 SYGVNS. Germline trimming cut 4 bases from V and 4 bases from J; bases unmatched to any gene: 8. The CDR3 DNA follows: TGTGCCAGCAGTGGGATTGCGGCGGGAGGGTACAATGAGCAGTTCTTC. Translated: CASSGIAAGGYNEQFF.

This rearrangement joins TRBV5-1 to TRBJ1-4; 9 positions match TRBD1. The trim removed 4 bases at V and 8 bases at J, leaving 9 bases unmatched. Germline V gene data show CDR1 as SGHRS and CDR2 as YFSETQ. The length of the CDR3 is 15 residues. The CDR3 protein is CASSPGQGGREKLFF. The CDR3 coding sequence is TGCGCCAGCAGCCCGGGACAGGGTGGTAGAGAAAAACTGTTTTTT.

This rearrangement joins TRBV7-9 to TRBJ2-5; D unclear. Germline lookup yields CDR1 SEHNR and CDR2 FQNEAQ (reference sequence). Trimming stripped 7 bases from V and 4 bases from J, with 7 bases between. The length of the CDR3 is 11 residues. CDR3 DNA sequence: TGTGCCAGCACAGTGGGAGAGACCCAGTACTTC. It yields the protein CASTVGETQYF. Supplemented by reference TRBV7-9 and TRBJ2-5, the full variable domain reads DTGVSQNPRHKITKRGQNVTFRCDPISEHNRLYWYRQTLGQGPEFLTYFQNEAQLEKSRLLSDRFSAERPKGSFSTLEIQRTEQGDSAMYLCASTVGETQYFGPGTRLLVL.

This clone was recorded only once. The chain links TRBV27 to TRBJ1-6; 9 positions agree with TRBD1. J was trimmed by 6 bases and V by 7 bases; bases with no gene match: 4. CDR1 is MNHEY, CDR2 SMNVEV, per germline (reference sequence). This CDR3 region has 14 residues. The CDR3 DNA reads as TGTGCCAGCAAACAGGGGGCGAGTAATTCACCCCTCCACTTT. This encodes CASKQGASNSPLHF.

The CDR3 sequence: CASSLARGETQYF. CDR3 in DNA: TGCGCCAGCAGCTTGGCCAGGGGAGAGACCCAGTACTTC. This chain connects TRBV5-1 to TRBJ2-5, with TRBD1 as a possible D gene (6 bases). Per the germline V gene, CDR1 is SGHRS and CDR2 is YFSETQ. Between the trimmed V and J ends, which lost 0 bases and 4 bases, there was a span of 7 bases. The CDR3 has 13 amino acids.

The V gene is TRBV11-2, the J gene TRBJ1-1; D gene uncertain. The CDR3 runs to 13 residues. With 2 bases removed from V and 2 bases from J, the gap between germline ends came to 6 bases. Germline assignment: CDR1 SGHAT and CDR2 FQNNGV. As DNA, the CDR3 is TGTGCCAGCAGCTTACATCTTAACACTGAAGCTTTCTTT. Its translation is CASSLHLNTEAFF.

The chain links TRBV2 to TRBJ2-5; no definite D call. Germline CDR1 reads SNHLY; CDR2 reads FYNNEI. This CDR3 region has 14 residues. V shed 7 bases and J shed 0 bases, with 12 bases lying between them. The DNA for the CDR3 is TGTGCCAGCAAGGCCAAGATCAACCAAGAGACCCAGTACTTC. This gives the protein CASKAKINQETQYF.

The chain couples TRBV11-3 to TRBJ2-2, with 12 bases lining up with TRBD2. CDR3 length: 16 amino acids. V shed 4 bases and J 7 bases; nucleotides not matched to a gene: 7. CDR1 is SGHNT and CDR2 is YENEEA in the germline V gene. This chain's CDR3 is CASSSRTSGKGGELFF. CDR3 DNA: TGTGCCAGCAGCTCTAGGACTAGCGGGAAGGGCGGGGAGCTGTTTTTT.

This chain connects TRBV6-5 to TRBJ2-3; 7 bases are shared with TRBD1. The CDR3 covers 15 residues. In germline, CDR1 is MNHEY, CDR2 SVGAGI. With V trimmed by 6 bases and J by 1 base, 7 bases remained unmatched. The CDR3 bases are TGTGCCAGCAGCACAGGGGTCCTCGGCACAGATACGCAGTATTTT. Translation: CASSTGVLGTDTQYF.

This clone was counted a single time. This chain joins TRBV27 and TRBJ2-1; 11 bases are a match to TRBD1. Germline V gene lookup returns CDR1 MNHEY and CDR2 SMNVEV (reference sequence). This CDR3 has 17 residues. J was trimmed by 2 bases and V by 4 bases; bases with no gene match: 7. CDR3 loop: CASSSRTGGYTYNEQFF. CDR3 bases: TGTGCCAGCAGTTCTAGGACAGGGGGCTATACCTACAATGAGCAGTTCTTC.

This chain joins TRBV7-9 and TRBJ2-3; D may be TRBD1 or TRBD2 (6 bases each). Trimming removed 2 bases at V and 5 bases at J, with 14 bases between. The CDR3 has 15 amino acids. Per germline, CDR1 SEHNR and CDR2 FQNEAQ (reference sequence). CDR3 nucleotide sequence: TGTGCCAGCAGCTTATATGAGGGGGGCGTAGATACGCAGTATTTT. Amino acids: CASSLYEGGVDTQYF.

The chain has TRBV11-1 and TRBJ2-3; D remains unclear. V was trimmed by 2 bases and J by 9 bases, leaving 9 bases between them. In germline, CDR1 is SGHAT, CDR2 FQDESV (reference sequence). The CDR3 runs 12 residues. The CDR3 DNA reads as TGTGCCAGCAGCTTATTGGCACCAACGCAGTATTTT. Protein product: CASSLLAPTQYF.

The chain combines TRBV27 with TRBJ2-6, with a weak D call TRBD2 (5 bases). Germline CDR1 MNHEY, CDR2 SMNVEV (reference sequence). V lost 7 bases and J 1 base, leaving 14 bases between the germline ends. CDR3 size: 16 residues. The CDR3 region is CASTGSFGSGANVLTF. The CDR3 nucleotides are TGTGCCAGCACGGGGAGTTTCGGGTCTGGGGCCAACGTCCTGACTTTC.

V gene TRBV19 combines with J gene TRBJ2-2, with TRBD1 matching 7 bases. Germline V lookup: CDR1 LNHDA, CDR2 SQIVND (reference sequence). This CDR3 comprises 15 residues. The junction had 12 bases not matched to a gene; V was cut back by 9 bases and J by 5 bases. CDR3 nucleotide sequence: TGTGCCAGCCCCAGACAGGGATCGGGAACCGGGGAGCTGTTTTTT. Residues: CASPRQGSGTGELFF.

The V and J genes are TRBV5-6 and TRBJ2-2; maybe TRBD2 (6 bases). Trimming shortened V by 4 bases and J by 7 bases, and 11 bases separated the two germline ends. CDR1 and CDR2 from the germline V gene are SGHDT and YYEEEE. This CDR3 has 13 residues. CDR3 residues: CASSPRGYGELFF. CDR3 sequence (DNA): TGTGCCAGCAGCCCCCGGGGGTACGGGGAGCTGTTTTTT.

The V gene is TRBV5-4, the J gene TRBJ2-5; maybe TRBD2 (7 bases). There are 14 residues in the CDR3. Germline values: CDR1 SGHNT, CDR2 YYREEE (reference sequence). Trimming pared 1 base from V and 5 bases from J, leaving 12 bases between. The CDR3: CASSLSSGGETQYF. The CDR3 DNA reads as TGTGCCAGCAGCTTGTCCTCGGGGGGCGAGACCCAGTACTTC.

The chain uses TRBV7-3 and TRBJ2-5, with TRBD2 matching over 9 bases. V was pared by 2 bases and J by 1 base, with 5 bases of the junction left unmatched. From germline, CDR1 is SGHTA and CDR2 FQGTGA. This CDR3 has 16 amino acids. The CDR3 coding sequence is TGTGCCAGCAGCTTATTACTAGCGGGCTTCCAAGAGACCCAGTACTTC. Translated: CASSLLLAGFQETQYF.

The genes are TRBV5-1 and TRBJ2-5; D gene uncertain. The germline V and J ends were trimmed by 4 bases and 1 base, with 5 bases remaining between them. This CDR3 comprises 12 residues. Germline loops: CDR1 SGHRS, CDR2 YFSETQ. Here the CDR3 DNA reads TGCGCCAGCAGCAACGTCCAAGAGACCCAGTACTTC. As protein: CASSNVQETQYF. Complete variable domain (other parts from reference TRBV5-1 and TRBJ2-5): KAGVTQTPRYLIKTRGQQVTLSCSPISGHRSVSWYQQTPGQGLQFLFEYFSETQRNKGNFPGRFSGRQFSNSRSEMNVSTLELGDSALYLCASSNVQETQYFGPGTRLLVL.

The CDR3 loop is CASSLAPTGHIGNTIYF. CDR3 DNA: TGTGCCAGCAGCTTAGCACCGACAGGGCATATTGGAAACACCATATATTTT. The chain is built from TRBV7-2 and TRBJ1-3; 7 nucleotides match TRBD1. The length of the CDR3 is 17 residues. V was pared by 0 bases and J by 3 bases, with 8 bases of the junction left unmatched. The germline CDR1 and CDR2 sequences are SGHTA and FQGNSA.

This sequence joins TRBV7-8 and TRBJ2-7; TRBD2 matches at 11 bases. V lost 5 bases and J lost 3; bases outside the gene matches: 9. The CDR3 has 16 amino acids. Germline CDR1 and CDR2: SGHVS and FQNEAQ. The CDR3 nucleotides are TGTGCCAGCAGCCCAAACCCCGGGACTAGCGGCTACGAGCAGTACTTC. This sequence encodes CASSPNPGTSGYEQYF.

The chain joins TRBV2 to TRBJ2-7; 8 bases are shared with TRBD1. CDR3 length equals 14 residues. V lost 5 bases to trimming and J lost 4 bases; unmatched junction nucleotides: 7. Germline CDR1 reads SNHLY; CDR2 reads FYNNEI. CDR3 in amino acids: CASSNRQGSYEQYF. For the CDR3, the DNA is TGTGCCAGCAGTAACCGACAGGGGTCTTACGAGCAGTACTTC.

J is TRBJ2-7 and V is TRBV5-1; 10 bases line up with TRBD2. Germline trimming cut 3 bases from V and 5 bases from J; bases unmatched to any gene: 5. From germline, CDR1 is SGHRS and CDR2 YFSETQ. CDR3 length: 14 residues. The CDR3 nucleotides are TGCGCCAGCAGCTGGGGGACTAGCGAGAACGAGCAGTACTTC. Amino acids: CASSWGTSENEQYF.